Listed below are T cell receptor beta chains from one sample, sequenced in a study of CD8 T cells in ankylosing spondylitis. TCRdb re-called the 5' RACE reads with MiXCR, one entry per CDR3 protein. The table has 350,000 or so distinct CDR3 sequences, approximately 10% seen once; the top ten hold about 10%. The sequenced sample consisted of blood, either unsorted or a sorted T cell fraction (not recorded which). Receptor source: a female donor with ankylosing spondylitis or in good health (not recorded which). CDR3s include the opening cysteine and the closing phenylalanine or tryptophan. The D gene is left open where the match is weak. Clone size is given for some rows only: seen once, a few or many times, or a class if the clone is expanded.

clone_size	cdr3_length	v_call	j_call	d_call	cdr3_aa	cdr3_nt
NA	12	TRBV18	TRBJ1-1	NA	CASFRERTEAFF	TGTGCCAGCTTTCGGGAGAGGACTGAAGCTTTCTTT
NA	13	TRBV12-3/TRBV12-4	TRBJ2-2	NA	CASSSISTGELFF	TGTGCCAGCAGTTCTATTAGCACCGGGGAGCTGTTTTTT
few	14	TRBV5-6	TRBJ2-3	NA	CASSIGGGSGTQYF	TGTGCCAGCAGCATCGGTGGGGGGAGTGGGACGCAGTATTTT
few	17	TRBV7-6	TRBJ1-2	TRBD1	CASSPGGDRVLGYGYTF	TGTGCCAGCAGCCCAGGAGGCGACAGGGTCTTGGGCTATGGCTACACCTTC
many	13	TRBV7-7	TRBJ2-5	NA	CASSLAEQETQYF	TGTGCTAGCAGCTTAGCGGAACAAGAGACCCAGTACTTC
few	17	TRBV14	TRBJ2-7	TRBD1	CASSQEGTAPRSYEQYF	TGTGCCAGCAGCCAAGAGGGGACAGCTCCCCGCTCCTACGAGCAGTACTTC
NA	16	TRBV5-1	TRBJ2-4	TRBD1	CASSSRQGASKNFQYF	TGCGCCAGCAGCTCCCGACAGGGGGCAAGCAAAAACTTTCAGTACTTC
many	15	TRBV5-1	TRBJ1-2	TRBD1	CASSDQAGQGHGYTF	TGCGCCAGCAGTGATCAGGCGGGACAGGGTCATGGCTACACCTTC
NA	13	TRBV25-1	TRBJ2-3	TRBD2	CASTERGTDTQYF	TGTGCCAGCACCGAGCGGGGAACAGATACGCAGTATTTT
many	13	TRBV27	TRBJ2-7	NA	CASSIREAYEQYF	TGTGCCAGCAGTATAAGGGAGGCCTACGAGCAGTACTTC
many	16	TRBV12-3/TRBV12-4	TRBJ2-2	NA	CASTFTGTLNTGELFF	TGTGCCAGCACCTTTACCGGGACCCTGAACACCGGGGAGCTGTTTTTT
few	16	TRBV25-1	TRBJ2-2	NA	CASRASLGPGAGELFF	TGTGCCAGCAGGGCTAGCCTCGGCCCTGGCGCCGGGGAGCTGTTTTTT
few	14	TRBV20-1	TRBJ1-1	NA	CSARGLRANTEAFF	TGCAGTGCTAGAGGTTTAAGGGCGAACACTGAAGCTTTCTTT
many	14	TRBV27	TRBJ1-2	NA	CASSSGQPGNGYTF	TGTGCCAGCAGTTCCGGACAGCCGGGGAATGGCTACACCTTC
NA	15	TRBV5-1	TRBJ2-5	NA	CASSPGGGARETQYF	TGCGCCAGCAGCCCCGGCGGGGGCGCTCGGGAGACCCAGTACTTC
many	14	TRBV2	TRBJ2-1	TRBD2	CASRRLAGGGEQFF	TGTGCCAGCAGGCGACTAGCGGGGGGAGGTGAGCAGTTCTTC
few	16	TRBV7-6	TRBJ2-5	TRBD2	CASSLGPGLEGETQYF	TGTGCCAGCAGCTTAGGACCTGGACTAGAAGGGGAGACCCAGTACTTC
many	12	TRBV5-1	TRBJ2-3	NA	CASRTGEDTQYF	TGCGCCAGCAGGACTGGGGAAGATACGCAGTATTTT
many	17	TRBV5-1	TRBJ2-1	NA	CASSLHGPGLGVYEQFF	TGCGCCAGCAGCTTGCATGGGCCGGGATTAGGGGTTTATGAGCAGTTCTTC
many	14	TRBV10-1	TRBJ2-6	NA	CASSESLGANVLTF	TGCGCCAGCAGTGAGTCGCTTGGGGCCAACGTCCTGACTTTC
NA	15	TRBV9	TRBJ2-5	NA	CASSPGESSQETQYF	TGTGCCAGCAGCCCGGGGGAGTCATCACAAGAGACCCAGTACTTC
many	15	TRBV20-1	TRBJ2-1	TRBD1	CSARVGTESHNEQFF	TGCAGTGCTAGAGTCGGGACAGAGTCCCACAATGAGCAGTTCTTC
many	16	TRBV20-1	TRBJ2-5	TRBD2	CSASPVAGAGGETQYF	TGCAGTGCTAGTCCGGTAGCGGGGGCTGGAGGAGAGACCCAGTACTTC
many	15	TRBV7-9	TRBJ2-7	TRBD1	CASSIWDRSSYEQYF	TGTGCCAGCAGCATTTGGGACAGAAGCTCCTACGAGCAGTACTTC
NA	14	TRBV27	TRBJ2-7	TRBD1	CASSTTGTGNEQYF	TGTGCCAGCAGTACGACCGGGACAGGGAACGAGCAGTACTTC
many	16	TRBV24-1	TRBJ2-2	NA	CATSDLGQPDTGELFF	TGTGCCACCAGTGATTTGGGTCAGCCGGACACCGGGGAGCTGTTTTTT
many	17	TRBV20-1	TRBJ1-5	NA	CSAPGRDARYSNQPQHF	TGCAGTGCTCCTGGACGGGACGCCCGTTATAGCAATCAGCCCCAGCATTTT
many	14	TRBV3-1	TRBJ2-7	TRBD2	CASSQGTSGNEQYF	TGTGCCAGCAGCCAAGGGACTAGCGGGAACGAGCAGTACTTC
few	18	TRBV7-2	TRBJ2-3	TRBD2	CASSLAPGLVEETDTQYF	TGTGCCAGCAGCTTAGCCCCTGGACTAGTTGAAGAGACAGATACGCAGTATTTT
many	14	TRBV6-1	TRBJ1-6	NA	CASKATAYNSPLHF	TGTGCCAGCAAGGCAACCGCCTATAATTCACCCCTCCACTTT
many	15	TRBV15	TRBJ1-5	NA	CATSRDRGSNQPQHF	TGTGCCACCAGCAGAGATCGTGGCAGCAATCAGCCCCAGCATTTT
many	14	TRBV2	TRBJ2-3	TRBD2	CASSNGLAGDTQYF	TGTGCCAGCAGTAACGGACTAGCGGGAGATACGCAGTATTTT
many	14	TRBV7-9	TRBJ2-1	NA	CASSPPIDYNEQFF	TGTGCCAGCAGCCCGCCGATCGACTACAATGAGCAGTTCTTC
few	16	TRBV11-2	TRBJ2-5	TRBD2	CASSFYSGSGPKTQYF	TGTGCCAGCAGCTTCTATAGCGGGAGCGGGCCGAAGACCCAGTACTTC
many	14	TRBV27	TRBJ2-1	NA	CASSFATSYNEQFF	TGTGCCAGCAGTTTTGCCACATCCTACAATGAGCAGTTCTTC
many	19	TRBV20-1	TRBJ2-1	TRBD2	CSARGLAGVPGISYNEQFF	TGCAGTGCCCGAGGACTAGCGGGGGTCCCAGGGATTTCCTACAATGAGCAGTTCTTC
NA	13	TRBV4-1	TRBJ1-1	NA	CASSQFRDGEAFF	TGCGCCAGCAGCCAGTTCCGGGACGGTGAAGCTTTCTTT
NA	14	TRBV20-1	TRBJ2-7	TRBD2	CSASGLAWDYEQYF	TGCAGTGCTAGCGGACTAGCGTGGGACTACGAGCAGTACTTC
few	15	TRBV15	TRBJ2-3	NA	CATSPRSTHIDTQYF	TGTGCCACCAGCCCCCGATCCACGCACATCGATACGCAGTATTTT
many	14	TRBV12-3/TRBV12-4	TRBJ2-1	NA	CASTREGSYNEQFF	TGTGCCAGCACCCGCGAGGGGTCCTACAATGAGCAGTTCTTC
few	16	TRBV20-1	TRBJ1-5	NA	CSASRHRTWGNQPQHF	TGCAGTGCTTCCCGCCACCGGACGTGGGGCAATCAGCCCCAGCATTTT
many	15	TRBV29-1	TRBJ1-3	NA	CSGKIGSYPGNTIYF	TGCAGCGGAAAAATCGGGTCGTACCCTGGAAACACCATATATTTT
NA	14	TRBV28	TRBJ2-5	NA	CASRGTGIQETQYF	TGTGCCAGCAGGGGTACGGGCATCCAAGAGACCCAGTACTTC
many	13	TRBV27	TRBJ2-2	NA	CASSFFFPGELFF	TGTGCCAGCAGTTTTTTTTTCCCCGGGGAGCTGTTTTTT
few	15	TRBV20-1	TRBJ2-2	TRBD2	CSAPRLAGVSGELFF	TGCAGTGCTCCCCGTCTAGCGGGAGTGTCCGGGGAGCTGTTTTTT